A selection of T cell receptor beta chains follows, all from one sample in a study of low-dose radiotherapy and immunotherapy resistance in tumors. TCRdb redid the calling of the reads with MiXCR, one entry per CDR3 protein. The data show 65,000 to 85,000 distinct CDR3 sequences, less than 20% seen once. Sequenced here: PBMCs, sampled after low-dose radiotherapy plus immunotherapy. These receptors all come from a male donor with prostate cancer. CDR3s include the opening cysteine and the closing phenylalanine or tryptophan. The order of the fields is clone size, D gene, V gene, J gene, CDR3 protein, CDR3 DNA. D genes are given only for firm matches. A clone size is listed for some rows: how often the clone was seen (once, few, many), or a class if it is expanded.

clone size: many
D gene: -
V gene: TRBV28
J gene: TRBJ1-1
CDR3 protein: CASSPTSDSEAFF
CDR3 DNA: TGTGCCAGCAGCCCAACCTCGGATAGTGAAGCTTTCTTT

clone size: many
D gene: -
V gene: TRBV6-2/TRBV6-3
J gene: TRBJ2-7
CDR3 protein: CATSGSTYEQYF
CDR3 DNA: TGTGCCACCAGTGGTAGTACCTACGAGCAGTACTTC

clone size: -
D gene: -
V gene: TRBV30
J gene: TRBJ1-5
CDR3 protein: CAWSRPKSEQPQHF
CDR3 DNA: TGTGCCTGGAGTCGTCCCAAGTCAGAGCAGCCCCAGCATTTT

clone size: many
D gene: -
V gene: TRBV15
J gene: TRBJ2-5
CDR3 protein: CATSRGRAETQYF
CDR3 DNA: TGTGCCACCAGCAGAGGCAGGGCAGAGACCCAGTACTTC

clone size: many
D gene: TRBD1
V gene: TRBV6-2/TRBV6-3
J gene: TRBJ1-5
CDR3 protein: CASSFTGGGQPQHF
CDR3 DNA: TGTGCCAGCAGTTTCACAGGGGGCGGCCAGCCCCAGCATTTT

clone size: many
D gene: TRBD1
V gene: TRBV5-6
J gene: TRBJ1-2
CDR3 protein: CASSWDRGFHGYTF
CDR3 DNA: TGTGCCAGCAGCTGGGACAGGGGCTTTCATGGCTACACCTTC

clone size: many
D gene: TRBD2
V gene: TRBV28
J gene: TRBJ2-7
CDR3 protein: CASRGTSGFYEQYF
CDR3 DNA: TGTGCCAGCAGGGGGACTAGCGGATTTTACGAGCAGTACTTC

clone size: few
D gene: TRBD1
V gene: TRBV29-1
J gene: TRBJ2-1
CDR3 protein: CSVDGDRGYF
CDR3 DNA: TGCAGCGTTGATGGGGACAGGGGGTACTTC

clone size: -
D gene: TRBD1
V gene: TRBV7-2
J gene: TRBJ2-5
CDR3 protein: CASSQDRVQETQYF
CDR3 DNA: TGTGCCAGCAGCCAGGACAGGGTACAAGAGACCCAGTACTTC

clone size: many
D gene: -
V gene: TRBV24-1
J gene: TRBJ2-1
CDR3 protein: CATSDRANEQFF
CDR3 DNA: TGTGCCACCAGTGACAGGGCCAATGAGCAGTTCTTC

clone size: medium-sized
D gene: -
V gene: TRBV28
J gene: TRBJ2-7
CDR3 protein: CASSASTGAYEQYF
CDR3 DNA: TGTGCCAGCAGTGCCTCGACAGGTGCCTACGAGCAGTACTTC

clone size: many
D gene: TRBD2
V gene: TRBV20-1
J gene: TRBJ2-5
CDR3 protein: CSAERTSAQETQYF
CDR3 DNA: TGCAGTGCCGAAAGGACTAGCGCTCAAGAGACCCAGTACTTC

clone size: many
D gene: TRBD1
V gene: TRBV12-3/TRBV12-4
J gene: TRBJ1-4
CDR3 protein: CASSLGAGGKLFF
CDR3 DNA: TGTGCCAGCAGTTTGGGGGCAGGGGGAAAACTGTTTTTT

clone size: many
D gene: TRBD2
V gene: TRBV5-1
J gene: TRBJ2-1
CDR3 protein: CASSLVAGYYNEQFF
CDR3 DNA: TGCGCCAGCAGCTTGGTAGCGGGCTACTACAATGAGCAGTTCTTC

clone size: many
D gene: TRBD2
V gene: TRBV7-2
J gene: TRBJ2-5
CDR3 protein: CASSRGTTETQYF
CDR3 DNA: TGTGCCAGCAGCCGAGGGACTACGGAGACCCAGTACTTC